This TCR beta chain was sequenced in a study of multiple sclerosis patients with progressive multifocal leukoencephalopathy. Sequencing was at survey level. TCRdb's copy holds only in-frame clones and misses some; the assay was immunoSEQ multiplex PCR. Counted here are tens of thousands of clones, around 93% occurring once; the ten biggest clones make up 1.9%. As to time point: before natalizumab initiation. T0 refers to blood drawn before natalizumab was first infused. The J segment lost 1 base and the V segment lost 5 bases, leaving 6 bases of the junction unmatched. The germline CDR1 and CDR2 sequences are SGHTA and FQGNSA. CDR3 size: 15 residues.

Sequenced input: PBMCs. The sequence derives from a man younger than 45 with multiple sclerosis. The chain uses TRBV7-2 and TRBJ2-7; TRBD1 matches at 9 bases. In nucleotides, the CDR3 is TGTGCCAGCAGCAGTAACAGGGGGCTGTCCTACGAGCAGTACGTC. It yields the protein CASSSNRGLSYEQYV.